This T cell receptor beta chain derives from a study of T cells in Graves' hyperthyroidism and ophthalmopathy. General study points: Stable hyperthyroidism was separated from ophthalmopathy by a model based on 13 V-J features. Blood also carried most thyroid clonotypes expanded above 0.001.

CDR3 length: 13 amino acids. The germline V gene encodes CDR1 MNHNS and CDR2 SASEGT. With 7 bases removed from V and 5 bases from J, the gap between germline ends came to 12 bases. This clonotype was observed at least ten times. Its specificity is unknown. RNA transcripts yielded amplified TCR beta CDR3 regions. The TCR CDR3 first-round RT-PCR relied on the HTBI primer set. TCRdb reprocessed the multiplex PCR reads with MiXCR, giving one entry per CDR3 protein. Of 250,000 or so distinct CDR3 sequences in the sample, about 15% are singletons; the top ten hold more than 10%. The rearrangement links TRBV6-1 to TRBJ1-5; weak D call: TRBD1 (6 bases). The receptor was isolated from a woman aged 40 to 55 with Graves' hyperthyroidism that later progressed to Graves' ophthalmopathy. Sequences were obtained from blood. The CDR3 loop reads CASKQGVHQPQHF. The CDR3 coding sequence is TGTGCCAGCAAACAGGGAGTACATCAGCCCCAGCATTTT.